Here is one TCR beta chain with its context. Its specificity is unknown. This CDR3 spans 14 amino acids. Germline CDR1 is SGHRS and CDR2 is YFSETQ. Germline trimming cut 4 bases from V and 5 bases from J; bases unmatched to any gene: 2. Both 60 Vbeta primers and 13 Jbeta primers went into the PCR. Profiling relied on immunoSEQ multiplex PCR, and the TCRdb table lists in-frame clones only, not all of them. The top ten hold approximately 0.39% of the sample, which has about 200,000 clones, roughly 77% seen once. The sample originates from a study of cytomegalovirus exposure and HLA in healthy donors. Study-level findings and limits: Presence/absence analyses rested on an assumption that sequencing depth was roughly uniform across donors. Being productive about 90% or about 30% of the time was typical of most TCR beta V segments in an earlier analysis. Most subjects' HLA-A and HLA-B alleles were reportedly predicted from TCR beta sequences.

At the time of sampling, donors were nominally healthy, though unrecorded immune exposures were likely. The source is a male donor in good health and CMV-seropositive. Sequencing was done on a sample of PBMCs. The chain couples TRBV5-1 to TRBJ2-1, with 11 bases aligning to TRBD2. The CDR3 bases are TGCGCCAGCAGCCCGACTAGCGGGAACAATGAGCAGTTCTTC. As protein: CASSPTSGNNEQFF.